This T cell receptor (beta chain) came from a study of identifying expanded T cells in peripheral blood. Here immunoSEQ multiplex PCR was the method, and the copy in TCRdb shows in-frame clones only, minus some. Found here are over 65,000 clones, 85% to 90% of them singletons; the top ten hold roughly 7.7%. CDR3 size: 13 residues. V was shortened by 6 bases and J by 0 bases, with 8 bases between the two germline ends. Germline CDR1 reads MNHEY; CDR2 reads SMNVEV (reference sequence). This rearrangement joins TRBV27 to TRBJ1-1; D gene unclear. The receptor was derived from a person aged 18 to 70 in good health. The source material was blood. CDR3 protein: CASSLALNTEAFF. In DNA form, the CDR3 reads TGTGCCAGCAGCCTAGCACTGAACACTGAAGCTTTCTTT.